This passage covers 27 T cell receptor beta chains from one sample sequenced in a study of T cell changes during pregnancy in multiple sclerosis (dated by TCRdb to between 2018 and 2021). Receptor amplification or capture employed the immunoSEQ multiplex PCR assay. TCRdb holds this immuneACCESS table with in-frame rearrangements only. Some clones are missing; in checked studies, unresolved V genes explain under half, and the rest has no known cause. This sample comprises around 60,000 clones, around 94% of them detected only once. The top ten clonotypes cover less than 4.5% of the sample. The sample here was CD8+ T cells from peripheral blood mononuclear cells, taken in the third trimester of pregnancy. Source of these receptors: a female donor with multiple sclerosis, enrolled in a pregnancy study.

This clone came up a few times. The J gene is TRBJ2-7, the V gene TRBV4-3; TRBD2 matches at 12 bases. This CDR3 region has 15 residues. V lost 1 base and J lost 2; bases outside the gene matches: 0. Per germline, CDR1 LGHNA and CDR2 YSLEER. The CDR3 loop reads CASSQGLAGAYEQYF. In DNA form, the CDR3 reads TGCGCCAGCAGCCAAGGACTAGCGGGGGCCTACGAGCAGTACTTC.

The gene calls are TRBV30 and TRBJ2-1, with TRBD2 matching over 9 bases. J lost 1 base, V lost 5 bases, and 9 bases had no gene match. This CDR3 comprises 16 residues. Per germline, CDR1 GTSNPN and CDR2 SVGIG (reference sequence). DNA of the CDR3: TGTGCCTGGTCTTGGTCAGCGGGAGGATCCTACAATGAGCAGTTCTTC. Translated, it gives CAWSWSAGGSYNEQFF.

This clone is a singleton in its sample. The chain links TRBV27 to TRBJ2-2; no reliable D call. Trimming shortened V by 7 bases and J by 6 bases, and 12 bases separated the two germline ends. The CDR3 consists of 13 residues. Germline loops: CDR1 MNHEY, CDR2 SMNVEV (reference sequence). The CDR3 loop is CASIFRLPGELFF. In DNA form, the CDR3 reads TGTGCCAGCATCTTCAGGTTGCCCGGGGAGCTGTTTTTT.

This clone has just one count. The chain uses TRBV10-3 and TRBJ2-2; D might be TRBD1 (5 bases). Germline CDR1 and CDR2: ENHRY and SYGVKD. The CDR3 has 11 residues. V was clipped by 2 bases and J by 15 bases, with 10 bases between them. CDR3 loop: CAISEGLGVFF. The CDR3 region has the DNA TGTGCCATCAGTGAGGGCCTAGGGGTGTTTTTT.

This chain joins TRBV7-9 and TRBJ1-1; D is possibly TRBD1 (6 bases). The germline V and J ends were trimmed by 8 bases and 3 bases, with 13 bases remaining between them. Germline-derived CDR1 and CDR2 are SEHNR and FQNEAQ (reference sequence). CDR3 size: 13 residues. The CDR3 region has the DNA TGTGCCAGCCGCCGAGGGGGGGACACTGAAGCTTTCTTT. This gives the protein CASRRGGDTEAFF.

The rearrangement joins TRBV11-2 to TRBJ2-5, with D possibly matching TRBD2 (5 bases). The CDR3 length is 15 residues. V dropped 1 base and J dropped 1 base, with 10 bases sitting between them. Germline loops: CDR1 SGHAT, CDR2 FQNNGV. The CDR3 DNA reads as TGTGCCAGCAGCTTAGGGGGAGACCTCCAAGAGACCCAGTACTTC. Its translation is CASSLGGDLQETQYF.

The genes are TRBV28 and TRBJ1-5; D uncertain. This CDR3 spans 14 amino acids. V was shortened by 3 bases and J by 4 bases, with 10 bases between the two germline ends. Germline loops: CDR1 MDHEN, CDR2 SYDVKM. In nucleotides, the CDR3 is TGTGCCAGCAGTTTTACTAGAGAAAATCAGCCCCAGCATTTT. Residues: CASSFTRENQPQHF.

The rearrangement uses TRBV30 and TRBJ1-5; D ambiguous. CDR3 size: 14 residues. The V gene's germline CDR1 is GTSNPN and CDR2 SVGIG (reference sequence). V was clipped by 0 bases and J by 4 bases, with 10 bases between them. The CDR3 loop reads CAWSVVEGNQPQHF. The CDR3 region has the DNA TGTGCCTGGAGTGTGGTGGAGGGTAATCAGCCCCAGCATTTT.

CDR3 in amino acids: CAIPGLALYEQYF. The CDR3 region has the DNA TGTGCCATCCCCGGACTAGCGCTCTACGAGCAGTACTTC. V is TRBV9 and J is TRBJ2-7; TRBD2 aligns across 9 bases. CDR1 and CDR2 (germline): SGDLS, YYNGEE. The CDR3 consists of 13 residues. V was clipped by 9 bases and J by 3 bases; unmatched bases: 7.

This chain connects TRBV7-8 to TRBJ1-5, with TRBD1 matching over 7 bases. The germline V gene encodes CDR1 SGHVS and CDR2 FQNEAQ. This CDR3 has 16 amino acids. The J segment lost 5 bases and the V segment lost 1 base, leaving 8 bases of the junction unmatched. DNA of the CDR3: TGTGCCAGCAGCTTAGAGGGACAGTCCATTTATCAGCCCCAGCATTTT. Its translation is CASSLEGQSIYQPQHF. Looking up the rest from reference TRBV7-8 and TRBJ1-5 gives the full variable domain: GAGVSQSPRYKVAKRGQDVALRCDPISGHVSLFWYQQALGQGPEFLTYFQNEAQLDKSGLPSDRFFAERPEGSVSTLKIQRTQQEDSAVYLCASSLEGQSIYQPQHFGDGTRLSIL.

The chain employs TRBV7-6 and TRBJ2-7; perhaps TRBD1 as D (6 bases). V was clipped by 5 bases and J by 4 bases, with 15 bases between them. Germline V lookup: CDR1 SGHVS, CDR2 FNYEAQ. The CDR3 is made up of 14 amino acids. The chain's CDR3 is CASSEPTQGYEQYF. CDR3 sequence (DNA): TGTGCCAGCAGCGAACCAACACAGGGATACGAGCAGTACTTC.

V gene TRBV13 combines with J gene TRBJ2-1; 11 bases match TRBD2. The ends lost 0 bases at V and 4 bases at J; junction bases unmatched: 8. The CDR3 is made up of 18 amino acids. The germline V gene encodes CDR1 PRHDT and CDR2 FYEKMQ (reference sequence). Here the CDR3 DNA reads TGTGCCAGCAGCTTAGGCCGCGTGCTAGCGGGAGGTTACAATGAGCAGTTCTTC. It yields the protein CASSLGRVLAGGYNEQFF.

The chain uses TRBV5-1 and TRBJ2-3; TRBD2 aligns across 8 bases. The CDR3 has 19 residues. The germline V gene encodes CDR1 SGHRS and CDR2 YFSETQ. The V and J ends lost 1 base and 0 bases, in that order; junction bases with no gene match: 13. Here the CDR3 DNA reads TGCGCCAGCAGCTTGCTTTCTCGGGAGGGAACAGTGAGCACAGATACGCAGTATTTT. Translation gives CASSLLSREGTVSTDTQYF.

The rearrangement links TRBV10-2 to TRBJ2-3; 9 nucleotides agree with TRBD2. The junction had 5 bases not matched to a gene; V was cut back by 6 bases and J by 4 bases. This CDR3 has 14 residues. CDR1 and CDR2 from the germline V gene are WSHSY and SAAADI. CDR3 bases: TGCGCCAGCAGAGGACTAGCGTTGCCAGATACGCAGTATTTT. This codes for CASRGLALPDTQYF.

The rearrangement links TRBV11-2 to TRBJ2-2; maybe TRBD2 (6 bases). Germline V gene data show CDR1 as SGHAT and CDR2 as FQNNGV. V lost 5 bases and J 5 bases, leaving 15 bases between the germline ends. There are 15 residues in the CDR3. The CDR3 reads CASSTRGKSTGELFF. CDR3 nucleotide sequence: TGTGCCAGCAGCACACGGGGGAAGTCTACCGGGGAGCTGTTTTTT.

The chain has TRBV7-8 and TRBJ2-7; D may be TRBD2 (5 bases). Germline CDR1 reads SGHVS; CDR2 reads FQNEAQ. The CDR3 is 18 residues long. The V gene lost 3 bases and the J gene lost 0 bases, with 21 bases spanning the gap. CDR3 sequence (DNA): TGTGCCAGCAGCTTCATCGTTCCGGGGAAACCTAGCTCCTACGAGCAGTACTTC. Its protein product is CASSFIVPGKPSSYEQYF. The full variable domain, rest sourced from reference TRBV7-8 and TRBJ2-7, is GAGVSQSPRYKVAKRGQDVALRCDPISGHVSLFWYQQALGQGPEFLTYFQNEAQLDKSGLPSDRFFAERPEGSVSTLKIQRTQQEDSAVYLCASSFIVPGKPSSYEQYFGPGTRLTVT.

CDR3 DNA sequence: TGTGCCAGCAGTCCCCGCAGAGAGAGGGCTCTTGACTATGGCTACACCTTC. Translated: CASSPRRERALDYGYTF. The J gene is TRBJ1-2, the V gene TRBV2; D unresolved. V shed 5 bases and J shed 3 bases, with 22 bases lying between them. The germline V gene has CDR1 SNHLY and CDR2 FYNNEI. The CDR3 spans 17 residues.

The genes are TRBV5-1 and TRBJ2-7; 7 bases line up with TRBD1. Per the germline V gene, CDR1 is SGHRS and CDR2 is YFSETQ. The CDR3 sequence is 13 residues long. Unmatched junction bases numbered 4, after V lost 4 bases and J lost 3 bases. The CDR3 nucleotides are TGCGCCAGCAGCCCGGGACAGAGCTACGAGCAGTACTTC. Its protein product is CASSPGQSYEQYF. The whole variable domain, remainder taken from reference TRBV5-1 and TRBJ2-7, is KAGVTQTPRYLIKTRGQQVTLSCSPISGHRSVSWYQQTPGQGLQFLFEYFSETQRNKGNFPGRFSGRQFSNSRSEMNVSTLELGDSALYLCASSPGQSYEQYFGPGTRLTVT.

This clone is classed as medium-sized. This sequence joins TRBV9 and TRBJ2-7, with 7 bases lining up with TRBD1. With V trimmed by 4 bases and J by 3 bases, 4 bases remained unmatched. CDR3 length: 13 residues. Germline-derived CDR1 and CDR2 are SGDLS and YYNGEE. CDR3 nucleotides: TGTGCCAGCAGCCATGGGGACAGCTACGAGCAGTACTTC. It specifies CASSHGDSYEQYF.

This clone appeared a single time. The rearrangement joins TRBV4-3 to TRBJ2-1; no definite D call. This CDR3 region has 13 residues. V was cut by 2 bases and J by 8 bases, with 10 bases left in between. Germline CDR1 is LGHNA and CDR2 is YSLEER. The CDR3 DNA reads as TGCGCCAGCAGCCAACGAACTCGTGATGAGCAGTTCTTC. This translates into CASSQRTRDEQFF.

This clone has only a few counts. The chain joins TRBV7-9 to TRBJ2-7; 10 bases agree with TRBD2. The CDR3 runs 14 residues. CDR1 and CDR2 (germline): SEHNR, FQNEAQ (reference sequence). Trimming at V came to 5 bases and at J to 2 bases, leaving 3 bases not matched to a gene. The CDR3: CASSGGLAAYEQYF. CDR3 in DNA: TGTGCCAGCAGCGGAGGACTAGCGGCCTACGAGCAGTACTTC.

This chain joins TRBV4-1 and TRBJ2-7, with unresolved D. V dropped 4 bases and J dropped 4 bases, with 11 bases sitting between them. Germline-derived CDR1 and CDR2 are MGHRA and YSYEKL. CDR3 length: 13 residues. The CDR3 region is CASSPYLEYEQYF. The CDR3 DNA reads as TGCGCCAGCAGCCCATACCTTGAGTACGAGCAGTACTTC.

The V call is TRBV28, the J call TRBJ1-2; D is uncertain. V lost 3 bases to trimming and J lost 3 bases, with 14 bases between them. CDR3 length equals 15 residues. Germline V gives CDR1 MDHEN, CDR2 SYDVKM. For the CDR3, the DNA is TGTGCCAGCAGTTTGTCCCCGCCTAGTGACTATGGCTACACCTTC. This sequence encodes CASSLSPPSDYGYTF.

The gene calls are TRBV19 and TRBJ2-2; TRBD1 might be the D (6 bases). Trimming took 3 bases from V and 5 from J, leaving 16 bases between them. The CDR3 length is 16 residues. The germline gives CDR1 LNHDA, CDR2 SQIVND (reference sequence). CDR3 in DNA: TGTGCCAGTAGTATCCTACCTATAGGGGGTACCGGGGAGCTGTTTTTT. Protein product: CASSILPIGGTGELFF. The full variable domain, its missing parts supplied by reference TRBV19 and TRBJ2-2, is DGGITQSPKYLFRKEGQNVTLSCEQNLNHDAMYWYRQDPGQGLRLIYYSQIVNDFQKGDIAEGYSVSREKKESFPLTVTSAQKNPTAFYLCASSILPIGGTGELFFGEGSRLTVL.

This clone has just one count. The chain links TRBV6-1 to TRBJ2-3; D not certain. V lost 2 bases to trimming and J lost 2 bases, with 8 bases between them. Germline values: CDR1 MNHNS, CDR2 SASEGT. The CDR3 loop spans 14 amino acids. The CDR3 loop is CASSEKPDTDTQYF. The DNA for the CDR3 is TGTGCCAGCAGTGAAAAGCCCGACACAGATACGCAGTATTTT.

This rearrangement joins TRBV4-2 to TRBJ2-1; 10 positions agree with TRBD2. Germline V lookup: CDR1 LGHNA, CDR2 YNFKEQ. This CDR3 is built from 16 residues. V gave up 1 base and J gave up 9 bases; unmatched junction bases: 9. CDR3 nucleotides: TGTGCCAGCAGCCAAGCTTTGGGGACTAGCGCTCTTGAGCAGTTCTTC. Protein: CASSQALGTSALEQFF.

Of note for this clone: Distinct nucleotide sequences in the sample also encode this CDR3. The chain recombines TRBV5-6 with TRBJ2-5; the D gene is possibly TRBD2 (6 bases). The CDR3 has 12 amino acids. The V gene's germline CDR1 is SGHDT and CDR2 YYEEEE. With 4 bases removed from V and 8 bases from J, the gap between germline ends came to 12 bases. CDR3 sequence (DNA): TGTGCCAGCAGCCCCGGGGGAGGAACCCAGTACTTC. Protein sequence: CASSPGGGTQYF.